These 6 T cell receptor beta chains were sequenced from one sample in a study of T cell responses to AZD1222 COVID-19 vaccine. The table came from immunoSEQ multiplex PCR; TCRdb's copy has only in-frame clones and leaves some out. The sample holds 150,000 to 200,000 clones, almost 95% seen once. Specimen: peripheral blood, collected on day 0 of AZD1222 vaccination. Receptors were obtained from an adult in good health.

The rearrangement joins TRBV18 to TRBJ1-5; D perhaps matches TRBD1 (5 bases). The CDR3 spans 15 residues. Trimming took 6 bases from V and 0 from J, leaving 12 bases between them. In germline, CDR1 is KGHSH, CDR2 LQKENI. The CDR3 region has the DNA TGTGCCAGCTCGGATAGCCAGGGTAGCAATCAGCCCCAGCATTTT. This sequence encodes CASSDSQGSNQPQHF.

Worth noting for this clone: This specimen includes other DNA sequences encoding the same CDR3. This chain uses TRBV19 with TRBJ1-5; D might be TRBD1 (6 bases). Trimming took off 4 bases at V and 7 bases at J, with 11 bases between the two ends. This CDR3 has 13 residues. CDR1 LNHDA and CDR2 SQIVND come from the germline V gene (reference sequence). The CDR3 sequence is CASSTGGRQPQHF. The CDR3 DNA reads as TGTGCCAGTAGTACCGGGGGGCGGCAGCCCCAGCATTTT.

The V gene is TRBV6-2 or TRBV6-3, the J gene TRBJ2-7; no clear D. Germline V gene sequence: CDR1 MNHEY, CDR2 SVGEGT. Trimming took off 6 bases at V and 1 base at J, with 13 bases between the two ends. The CDR3 length is 14 residues. The CDR3 reads CASSQSPISYEQYF. The DNA for the CDR3 is TGTGCCAGCAGCCAGTCCCCGATATCCTACGAGCAGTACTTC.

The chain links TRBV29-1 to TRBJ2-7; D is possibly TRBD1 (5 bases). Germline CDR1 SQVTM, CDR2 ANQGSEA. Trimming pared 4 bases from V and 7 bases from J, leaving 20 bases between. This CDR3 is 14 amino acids long. This CDR3 reads CSVGLQDLQSEQYF. CDR3 nucleotides: TGCAGCGTTGGTTTACAGGACCTACAAAGTGAGCAGTACTTC.

V is TRBV6-2 or TRBV6-3 and J is TRBJ1-1, with D possibly matching TRBD1 (5 bases). Germline CDR1 reads MNHEY; CDR2 reads SVGEGT. V lost 2 bases and J lost 1, with 14 bases in between. This CDR3 contains 16 residues. CDR3 coding DNA: TGTGCCAGCAGTTACAGTATGCATCAGGGGAACACTGAAGCTTTCTTT. Encoded protein: CASSYSMHQGNTEAFF.

V usage is TRBV6-5 and J usage is TRBJ1-6, with D hard to call. The CDR3 length is 13 residues. Per germline, CDR1 MNHEY and CDR2 SVGAGI. Between the trimmed V and J ends, which lost 6 bases and 12 bases, there was a span of 15 bases. DNA for the CDR3: TGTGCCAGCAGGGATGCTGGGTTCGGACCCCTCCACTTT. Protein: CASRDAGFGPLHF.